This is a list of T cell receptor beta chains from one sample in a study of blood T cells in healthy people across ages. TCRdb reprocessed the 5' RACE reads via MiXCR and lists one record per CDR3 protein. The data contain 700,000 or so distinct CDR3 sequences, 40% to 45% of them singletons. The sequenced material came from blood. Source of these receptors: a man older than 75 in good health. Each CDR3 is given with its conserved first and last residue. Each record gives: J gene, D gene, clone size, V gene, CDR3 protein, CDR3 DNA. D genes are given only for firm matches. The listing skips clone size in some rows; elsewhere it reads once, few, many or a size class.

TRBJ2-2,TRBD2,NA,TRBV28,CASSLAGGPVGELFF,TGTGCCAGCAGTTTGGCGGGAGGGCCTGTCGGGGAGCTGTTTTTT
TRBJ2-1,TRBD2,few,TRBV4-1,CASSPSGGGYNEQFF,TGCGCCAGCAGCCCCTCCGGGGGGGGTTACAATGAGCAGTTCTTC
TRBJ2-7,NA,NA,TRBV24-1,CATSDVRLNYEQYF,TGTGCCACCAGTGATGTTCGGTTGAACTACGAGCAGTACTTC
TRBJ2-2,TRBD2,NA,TRBV13,CASSLGPAGGQANTGELFF,TGTGCCAGCAGCTTAGGCCCAGCGGGGGGACAAGCGAACACCGGGGAGCTGTTTTTT
TRBJ1-1,NA,NA,TRBV7-9,CASSSDRTGGIMNTEAFF,TGTGCCAGCAGCTCGGACCGTACCGGGGGCATCATGAACACTGAAGCTTTCTTT
TRBJ2-1,TRBD1,NA,TRBV9,CASSPRGQGAQNEQFF,TGTGCCAGCAGCCCTAGAGGGCAGGGGGCCCAAAATGAGCAGTTCTTC
TRBJ2-1,TRBD2,NA,TRBV7-9,CASNLGGGVSYNEQFF,TGTGCCAGCAACCTCGGGGGGGGCGTTTCCTACAATGAGCAGTTCTTC
TRBJ2-6,NA,NA,TRBV20-1,CSARDHGSGANVLTF,TGCAGTGCTAGAGACCATGGCTCTGGGGCCAACGTCCTGACTTTC
TRBJ2-1,NA,few,TRBV25-1,CASSVGGTANNEQFF,TGTGCCAGCAGTGTAGGGGGGACAGCCAACAATGAGCAGTTCTTC
TRBJ2-2,TRBD1,NA,TRBV4-2,CASSLRTGGPGELFF,TGTGCCAGCAGCCTAAGGACAGGGGGCCCCGGGGAGCTGTTTTTT
TRBJ1-1,TRBD1,NA,TRBV9,CASSVTQGQNTEAFF,TGTGCCAGCAGCGTGACACAGGGGCAGAACACTGAAGCTTTCTTT
TRBJ2-3,NA,few,TRBV5-1,CASSSIRGSDTQYF,TGCGCCAGCAGCTCGATCAGGGGCTCGGATACGCAGTATTTT
TRBJ2-4,NA,NA,TRBV2,CASTWGLYIQYF,TGTGCCAGCACTTGGGGTCTGTACATTCAGTACTTC
TRBJ2-1,NA,NA,TRBV7-3,CASSPFGIGGTLSYNEQFF,TGTGCCAGCAGCCCCTTTGGTATTGGCGGAACCTTGTCCTACAATGAGCAGTTCTTC
TRBJ2-6,TRBD1,many,TRBV5-6,CASSLQGSSGANVLTF,TGTGCCAGCAGCTTACAGGGGAGCTCTGGGGCCAACGTCCTGACTTTC
TRBJ2-1,NA,NA,TRBV6-1,CASSEWADGSYNEQFF,TGTGCCAGCAGTGAATGGGCAGACGGCTCCTACAATGAGCAGTTCTTC
TRBJ1-2,TRBD1,NA,TRBV2,CASRTQGALNGYTF,TGTGCCAGCAGAACGCAGGGGGCGTTAAATGGCTACACCTTC
TRBJ2-1,TRBD2,once,TRBV20-1,CSASDSGTAGARNEQFF,TGCAGTGCTAGCGACTCCGGAACAGCGGGAGCTCGAAATGAGCAGTTCTTC
TRBJ2-5,TRBD2,few,TRBV27,CASSFPLAGGFPETQYF,TGTGCCAGCAGTTTCCCTCTAGCGGGGGGGTTCCCAGAGACCCAGTACTTC
TRBJ2-1,NA,NA,TRBV6-5,CASRTYGDEQFF,TGTGCCAGCAGAACCTATGGGGATGAGCAGTTCTTC
TRBJ2-7,TRBD1,few,TRBV20-1,CSSHSGQVAYEQYF,TGCAGTTCCCATTCCGGACAGGTTGCCTACGAGCAGTACTTC
TRBJ2-7,NA,NA,TRBV6-2/TRBV6-3,CASEGSRGFYEQYF,TGTGCCAGCGAGGGGTCCAGAGGCTTTTATGAGCAGTACTTC
TRBJ2-3,NA,many,TRBV7-2,CASSSYTDTQYF,TGTGCCAGCAGCTCCTACACAGATACGCAGTATTTT
TRBJ2-5,TRBD1,NA,TRBV28,CATGPGQSKETQYF,TGTGCCACCGGGCCGGGACAGAGTAAAGAGACCCAGTACTTC
TRBJ1-6,NA,NA,TRBV14,CASSHRQLNSPLHF,TGTGCCAGCAGCCATCGACAGCTTAATTCACCCCTCCACTTT
TRBJ1-2,NA,many,TRBV20-1,CSARDTAGWNYGYTF,TGCAGTGCTAGAGATACGGCAGGGTGGAACTATGGCTACACCTTC
TRBJ1-1,NA,once,TRBV20-1,CSARSRGYTEAFF,TGCAGTGCTAGATCCAGGGGATACACTGAAGCTTTCTTT
TRBJ2-5,NA,many,TRBV27,CASSFRRGQETQYF,TGTGCCAGCAGTTTTCGGAGGGGGCAAGAGACCCAGTACTTC
TRBJ2-2,TRBD2,NA,TRBV7-3,CASSLGPSGSGELFF,TGTGCCAGCAGCTTAGGTCCTAGCGGGAGCGGGGAGCTGTTTTTT
TRBJ1-1,NA,NA,TRBV20-1,CSAEGGGNTEAFF,TGCAGTGCTGAAGGAGGGGGGAACACTGAAGCTTTCTTT
TRBJ2-7,TRBD1,NA,TRBV6-1,CASSTEGTGGYEQYF,TGTGCCAGCAGTACGGAGGGGACAGGAGGATACGAGCAGTACTTC
TRBJ2-2,NA,NA,TRBV29-1,CSVRGPGRWGTGELFF,TGCAGCGTTCGAGGGCCGGGACGCTGGGGCACCGGGGAGCTGTTTTTT
TRBJ2-7,TRBD1,few,TRBV30,CAWSGQGVPSEQYF,TGTGCCTGGAGTGGACAGGGAGTTCCTAGCGAGCAGTACTTC
TRBJ2-5,NA,many,TRBV27,CASSSTQGRRETQYF,TGTGCCAGCAGTTCTACACAGGGACGGCGAGAGACCCAGTACTTC
TRBJ2-2,NA,few,TRBV6-2/TRBV6-3,CASAFVGAGTGELFF,TGTGCCAGTGCTTTTGTGGGGGCTGGCACCGGGGAGCTGTTTTTT